This TCR beta chain was sequenced for a study of cytomegalovirus exposure and HLA in healthy donors. Looked up from germline, CDR1 is MNHNS and CDR2 is SASEGT. Trimming removed 2 bases from V and 4 bases from J, with 8 bases in between. CDR3 length equals 14 residues. Clones were sequenced by immunoSEQ multiplex PCR, and TCRdb holds only the in-frame ones, with some missing. The table has approximately 120,000 clones, around 94% seen once. This chain links TRBV6-1 with TRBJ2-2, with D possibly TRBD2 on 6 matching bases. The TCR sequence derives from a woman aged 18-35 years in good health and CMV-seronegative. Source material: PBMCs. The CDR3 here is CASSERGTTGELFF. Written as DNA, the CDR3 is TGTGCCAGCAGTGAACGGGGGACCACCGGGGAGCTGTTTTTT.